This TCR beta chain was sequenced for a study of glioma-infiltrating T cells after dendritic cell vaccination. CDR1 and CDR2 from the germline V gene are SQVTM and ANQGSEA. The CDR3 has 13 residues. The repertoire was sequenced with immunoSEQ multiplex PCR; TCRdb's copy has only in-frame clones and lacks some. Here the sample spans around 83,000 clones, 85% being singletons. Specified time point: after dendritic cell vaccination, including at tumor progression/relapse. This TCR was sampled from a human donor with glioblastoma. The chain employs TRBV29-1 and TRBJ2-5; TRBD2 is a possible D gene (7 bases). The last part of the DNA fits TRBJ2-7 better; the J call may be wrong. Sequencing was performed on blood, taken after dendritic cell vaccination. The CDR3 nucleotides are TGCAGCGTTGGGCGGGGGCTTATGTACGAGCAGTACTTC. It specifies CSVGRGLMYEQYF.